Following are 10 T cell receptor beta chains from one sample sequenced in a study of blood T cell repertoires in COVID-19. The data were produced by immunoSEQ multiplex PCR, yet TCRdb's version contains in-frame clones alone and is incomplete. This table holds 120,000 to 150,000 clones, about 91% found once. The sequenced sample consisted of peripheral blood. The receptors derive from a human donor in a cohort sampled during active COVID-19.

The V call is TRBV2, the J call TRBJ2-7; D not certain. The V gene's germline CDR1 is SNHLY and CDR2 FYNNEI. This CDR3 contains 13 residues. The V gene lost 0 bases and the J gene lost 0 bases, with 3 bases spanning the gap. DNA for the CDR3: TGTGCCAGCAGTGAAGCTAGCTCCTACGAGCAGTACTTC. It yields the protein CASSEASSYEQYF. Full variable domain (outside the CDR3, taken from reference TRBV2 and TRBJ2-7): EPEVTQTPSHQVTQMGQEVILRCVPISNHLYFYWYRQILGQKVEFLVSFYNNEISEKSEIFDDQFSVERPDGSNFTLKIRSTKLEDSAMYFCASSEASSYEQYFGPGTRLTVT.

This rearrangement joins TRBV15 to TRBJ2-1, with D perhaps matching TRBD1 (5 bases). Germline V CDR1 and CDR2: LNHNV, YYDKDF (reference sequence). Trimming cost V 0 bases and J 4 bases, with 13 bases left between them. CDR3 size: 16 residues. The CDR3 DNA reads as TGTGCCACCAGCAGAGACAGGGCGCTCAAGTACAATGAGCAGTTCTTC. Translation: CATSRDRALKYNEQFF.

The chain links TRBV5-4 to TRBJ2-1; perhaps TRBD1 as D (5 bases). Per germline, CDR1 SGHNT and CDR2 YYREEE (reference sequence). Deletions cut 0 bases from V and 5 bases from J, with 9 bases between. This CDR3 comprises 14 residues. The CDR3: CASSLGAGNNEQFF. DNA for the CDR3: TGTGCCAGCAGCTTGGGAGCAGGGAACAATGAGCAGTTCTTC.

V gene TRBV29-1 combines with J gene TRBJ1-1; TRBD1 matches 10 bases. CDR3 length: 16 amino acids. Per germline, CDR1 SQVTM and CDR2 ANQGSEA. The V segment lost 7 bases and the J segment 1 base; nucleotides outside the gene matches: 12. The CDR3 DNA sequence: TGCAGCGCTACGGGACAGGGGCGAATTCGGAACACTGAAGCTTTCTTT. Its translation: CSATGQGRIRNTEAFF. The whole variable domain, remainder taken from reference TRBV29-1 and TRBJ1-1, is SAVISQKPSRDICQRGTSLTIQCQVDSQVTMMFWYRQQPGQSLTLIATANQGSEATYESGFVIDKFPISRPNLTFSTLTVSNMSPEDSSIYLCSATGQGRIRNTEAFFGQGTRLTVV.

This chain connects TRBV15 to TRBJ2-5; D is perhaps TRBD2 (5 bases). CDR1 is LNHNV, CDR2 YYDKDF, per germline (reference sequence). Trimming removed 0 bases from V and 8 bases from J, with 10 bases in between. The CDR3 loop spans 13 amino acids. The DNA of the CDR3 is TGTGCCACCAGCAGAGAGGGGAGTACTACCCAGTACTTC. Encoded protein: CATSREGSTTQYF.

The V gene is TRBV5-5, the J gene TRBJ1-5; TRBD1 might be the D (5 bases). Germline V gives CDR1 SGHKS, CDR2 YYEKEE (reference sequence). V lost 0 bases and J lost 0, with 10 bases in between. The CDR3 sequence is 16 residues long. In nucleotides, the CDR3 is TGTGCCAGCAGCTTGGACCCAGGGCCTAGCAATCAGCCCCAGCATTTT. It translates to CASSLDPGPSNQPQHF.

Here the CDR3 DNA reads TGCAGCGTTGACAGGGGGAGCACTGAAGCTTTCTTT. It codes for CSVDRGSTEAFF. V and J are TRBV29-1 and TRBJ1-1; 7 nucleotides line up with TRBD1. CDR1 is SQVTM and CDR2 is ANQGSEA in the germline V gene. Germline trimming cut 3 bases from V and 4 bases from J; bases unmatched to any gene: 2. The CDR3 extends over 12 amino acids.

This chain joins TRBV7-6 and TRBJ1-6, with D uncertain. The CDR3 spans 15 residues. Trimming cost V 3 bases and J 10 bases, with 16 bases left between them. The germline CDR1 and CDR2 sequences are SGHVS and FNYEAQ. The DNA for the CDR3 is TGTGCCAGCAGCTTCGAGGCTGCGCCGAGCTCACCCCTCCACTTT. This sequence encodes CASSFEAAPSSPLHF.

This chain uses TRBV18 with TRBJ2-3, with TRBD1 identical over 11 bases. The CDR3 contains 16 residues. Germline CDR1 is KGHSH and CDR2 is LQKENI. Losses at the gene ends were 3 bases for V and 5 bases for J; bases not matched to a gene: 7. CDR3 nucleotide sequence: TGTGCCAGCTCACCTTTAGTGGGACAGGGGGAAGATACGCAGTATTTT. Translation: CASSPLVGQGEDTQYF.

This chain joins TRBV7-9 and TRBJ1-6; no firm D call. Trimming removed 1 base from V and 0 bases from J, with 10 bases in between. Germline V gene sequence: CDR1 SEHNR, CDR2 FQNEAQ (reference sequence). The CDR3 sequence is 17 residues long. CDR3 residues: CASSLGPGSSYNSPLHF. The CDR3 nucleotides read TGTGCCAGCAGCTTAGGTCCCGGTAGCTCCTATAATTCACCCCTCCACTTT.